These T cell receptor beta chains were read from a single sample in a study of cytomegalovirus exposure and HLA in healthy donors. Libraries were prepared by immunoSEQ multiplex PCR; TCRdb keeps only in-frame clonotypes and omits some of them. The sample has 200,000 or so clones; 70% to 80% are singletons. The source material was PBMCs. These receptors were collected from a male donor in good health and CMV-seropositive. Both conserved end residues are part of each CDR3. Fields, in order: D gene, clone size, J gene, V gene, CDR3 protein, CDR3 DNA. A D gene is named only where the DNA matches it firmly. The size field is filled for only some rows; it gives once, few, many or a size class.

>TRBD1|once|TRBJ1-3|TRBV9
CASSVGQVSGNTIYF
TGTGCCAGCAGCGTGGGACAGGTCTCTGGAAACACCATATATTTT
>TRBD1|.|TRBJ2-2|TRBV4-3
CASSQEQGAAYTGELFF
TGCGCCAGCAGCCAGGAACAGGGGGCCGCGTACACCGGGGAGCTGTTTTTT
>TRBD2|.|TRBJ2-3|TRBV7-9
CASSETSGGFTDTQYF
TGTGCCAGCAGCGAGACTAGCGGGGGTTTCACAGATACGCAGTATTTT
>.|.|TRBJ2-7|TRBV11-2
CASSLVWVPGGAVYEQYF
TGTGCCAGCAGCTTAGTGTGGGTCCCCGGGGGAGCCGTCTACGAGCAGTACTTC
>.|.|TRBJ2-7|TRBV2
CASSESAGFPYEQYF
TGTGCCAGCAGTGAATCTGCAGGGTTCCCCTACGAGCAGTACTTC
>.|.|TRBJ1-3|TRBV4-3
CASSQDTTSGGTIYF
TGCGCCAGCAGCCAAGATACGACGTCTGGAGGCACCATATATTTT
>.|few|TRBJ2-1|TRBV5-6
CASSLAQDSYNEQFF
TGTGCCAGCAGCTTGGCACAGGACTCCTACAATGAGCAGTTCTTC
>TRBD1|.|TRBJ2-4|TRBV5-4
CASSLETGPWNIQYF
TGTGCCAGCAGCTTGGAGACAGGGCCATGGAACATTCAGTACTTC
>TRBD2|once|TRBJ2-1|TRBV7-2
CASSGNSGTHNEQFF
TGTGCCAGCAGCGGAAATAGCGGGACTCACAATGAGCAGTTCTTC
>.|.|TRBJ1-1|TRBV27
CASSLSWRQEAFF
TGTGCCAGCAGTTTAAGCTGGCGGCAAGAAGCTTTCTTT
>TRBD1|.|TRBJ2-1|TRBV2
CASTLDRDLGFNEQFF
TGTGCCAGCACTCTAGACAGGGACCTTGGGTTCAATGAGCAGTTCTTC
>.|.|TRBJ2-2|TRBV10-3
CAISPPVTNTGELFF
TGTGCCATCTCTCCCCCGGTGACGAACACCGGGGAGCTGTTTTTT
>TRBD2|few|TRBJ2-3|TRBV7-2
CASSLPLAGGVDTQYF
TGTGCCAGCAGCTTACCACTAGCGGGAGGGGTGGATACGCAGTATTTT
>TRBD1|.|TRBJ1-2|TRBV11-2
CASSVDRGDGYTF
TGTGCCAGCAGCGTCGACAGGGGTGATGGCTACACCTTC
>.|.|TRBJ2-5|TRBV5-1
CASSFEGEETQYF
TGCGCCAGCAGCTTCGAGGGAGAAGAGACCCAGTACTTC
>TRBD1|.|TRBJ2-1|TRBV28
CASSPPGQGISYNEQFF
TGTGCCAGCAGTCCGCCGGGACAGGGAATTTCCTACAATGAGCAGTTCTTC
>.|.|TRBJ1-4|TRBV7-9
CASSRDSTNEKLFF
TGTGCCAGCAGCCGGGACTCAACTAATGAAAAACTGTTTTTT
>TRBD2|.|TRBJ2-1|TRBV29-1
CSATSGSTNEQFF
TGCAGTGCGACTAGCGGGAGTACCAATGAGCAGTTCTTC
>.|once|TRBJ1-1|TRBV6-5
CATHQGGTEAFF
TGTGCCACTCACCAGGGAGGGACTGAAGCTTTCTTT
>.|.|TRBJ2-7|TRBV19
CASSIGQTPYEQYF
TGTGCCAGTAGTATAGGGCAGACACCCTACGAGCAGTACTTC
>.|.|TRBJ2-7|TRBV6-5
CASRTLALYEQYF
TGTGCCAGCAGAACACTAGCTCTTTACGAGCAGTACTTC
>TRBD1|.|TRBJ2-7|TRBV6-5
CASSGQVDEQYF
TGTGCCAGCAGCGGACAGGTTGACGAGCAGTACTTC
>TRBD1|.|TRBJ2-5|TRBV19
CASSIGRGGQGGWETQYF
TGTGCCAGTAGTATAGGAAGAGGGGGACAGGGAGGATGGGAGACCCAGTACTTC
>.|.|TRBJ1-1|TRBV30
CAWRAYGTKNTEAFF
TGTGCCTGGAGGGCATACGGGACAAAGAACACTGAAGCTTTCTTT